This section outlines one TCR beta chain sequence together with its context. What it binds is unknown. Trimming took 6 bases from V and 3 from J, leaving 8 bases between them. The germline V gene has CDR1 SNHLY and CDR2 FYNNEI. CDR3 length equals 12 residues. This sample stems from a study of cytomegalovirus exposure and HLA in healthy donors. Whole-study context: Roughly 180 million T cells yielded fewer than 120 million unique TCR beta sequences in earlier analysis. Researchers found that 81% of under 450 genotyped donors fell within the Caucasian-associated ancestry cluster.

Study-wide findings and caveats: Several of the most significant clusters appeared, in a later analysis, to be linked to common viral pathogens.

60 Vbeta and 13 Jbeta primers were used in PCR. Assay used: immunoSEQ multiplex PCR; TCRdb lists only in-frame clones, some missing. The table shows tens of thousands of clones, with less than 70% occurring only once. The TCR was taken from a woman aged 45-65 years in good health and CMV-seronegative. This rearrangement joins TRBV2 to TRBJ2-5, with D maybe TRBD1 (5 bases). The specimen was PBMCs. In DNA, the CDR3 is TGTGCCAGCAGAGGGGCTAAAGAGACCCAGTACTTC. Translating gives CASRGAKETQYF.